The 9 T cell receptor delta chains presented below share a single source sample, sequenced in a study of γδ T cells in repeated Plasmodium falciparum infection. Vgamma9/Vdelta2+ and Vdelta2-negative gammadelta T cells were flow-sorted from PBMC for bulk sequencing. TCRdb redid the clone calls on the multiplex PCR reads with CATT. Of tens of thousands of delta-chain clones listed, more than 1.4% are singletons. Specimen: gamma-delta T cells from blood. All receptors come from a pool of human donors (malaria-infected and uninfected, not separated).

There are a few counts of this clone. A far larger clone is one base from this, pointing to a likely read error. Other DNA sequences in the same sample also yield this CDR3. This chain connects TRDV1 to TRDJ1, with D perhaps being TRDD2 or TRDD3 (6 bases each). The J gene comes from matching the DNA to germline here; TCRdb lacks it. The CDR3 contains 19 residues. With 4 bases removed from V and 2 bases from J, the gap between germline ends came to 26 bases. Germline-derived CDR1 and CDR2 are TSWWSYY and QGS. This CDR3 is CALGVSCGDPTCGTDKLIF. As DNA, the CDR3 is TGTGCTCTTGGGGTTTCCTGTGGGGATCCTACCTGTGGAACCGATAAACTCATCTTT.

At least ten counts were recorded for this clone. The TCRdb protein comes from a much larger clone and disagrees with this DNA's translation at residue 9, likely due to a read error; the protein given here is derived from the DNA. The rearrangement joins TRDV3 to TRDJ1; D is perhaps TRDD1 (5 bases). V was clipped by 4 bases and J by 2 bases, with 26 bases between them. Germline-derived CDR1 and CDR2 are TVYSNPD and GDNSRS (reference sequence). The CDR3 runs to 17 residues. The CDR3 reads CASTWSPYSRETDKLIF. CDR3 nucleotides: TGTGCCTCTACCTGGTCCCCGTATAGTAGGGAGACCGATAAACTCATCTTT.

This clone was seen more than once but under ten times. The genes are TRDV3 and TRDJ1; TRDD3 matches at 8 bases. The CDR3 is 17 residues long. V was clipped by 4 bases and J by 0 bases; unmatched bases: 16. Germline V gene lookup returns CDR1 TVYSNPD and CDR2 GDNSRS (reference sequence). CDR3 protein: CASLPGGGSIHTDKLIF. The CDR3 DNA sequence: TGTGCCTCGCTACCTGGTGGGGGATCGATTCACACCGATAAACTCATCTTT. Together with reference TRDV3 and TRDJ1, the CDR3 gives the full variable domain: CDKVTQSSPDQTVASGSEVVLLCTYDTVYSNPDLFWYRIRPDYSFQFVFYGDNSRSEGADFTQGRFSVKHILTQKAFHLVISPVRTEDSATYYCASLPGGGSIHTDKLIFGKGTRVTVEP.

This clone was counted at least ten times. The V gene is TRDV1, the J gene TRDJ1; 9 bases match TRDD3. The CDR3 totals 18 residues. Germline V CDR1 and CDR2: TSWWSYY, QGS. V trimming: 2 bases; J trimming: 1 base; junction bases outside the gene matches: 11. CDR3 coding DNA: TGTGCTCTTGGGGAATTGCTAGGGTGGGGGATAATCACCGATAAACTCATCTTT. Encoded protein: CALGELLGWGIITDKLIF.

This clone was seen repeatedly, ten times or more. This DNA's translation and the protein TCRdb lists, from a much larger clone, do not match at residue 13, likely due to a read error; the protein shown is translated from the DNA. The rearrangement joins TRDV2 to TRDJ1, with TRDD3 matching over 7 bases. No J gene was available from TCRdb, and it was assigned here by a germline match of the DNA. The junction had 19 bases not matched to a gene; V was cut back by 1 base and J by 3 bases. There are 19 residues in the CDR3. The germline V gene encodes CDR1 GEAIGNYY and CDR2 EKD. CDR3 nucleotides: TGTGCCTGTGACACATTGCGTGGGGGACACCCTTTCAAGCCCGATAAACTCATCTTT. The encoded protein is CACDTLRGGHPFKPDKLIF.

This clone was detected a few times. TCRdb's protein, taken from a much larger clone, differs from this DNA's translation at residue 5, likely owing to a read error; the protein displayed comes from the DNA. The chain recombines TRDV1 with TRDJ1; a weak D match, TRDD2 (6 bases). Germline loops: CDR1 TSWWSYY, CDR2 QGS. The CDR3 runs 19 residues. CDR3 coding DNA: TGTGCTCTTGGGAAACTAACCTCCTACGTTCGGGGACCCAAGTGGAAACTCATCTTT. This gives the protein CALGKLTSYVRGPKWKLIF.

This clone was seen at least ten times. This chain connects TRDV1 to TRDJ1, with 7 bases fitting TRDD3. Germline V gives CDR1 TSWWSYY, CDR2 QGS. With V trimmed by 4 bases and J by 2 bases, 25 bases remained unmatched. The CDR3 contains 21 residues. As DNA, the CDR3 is TGTGCTCTTGGGGCGCCAGTCTTCCCCCCTGGGATACAGAGGAGAACCGATAAACTCATCTTT. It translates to CALGAPVFPPGIQRRTDKLIF.

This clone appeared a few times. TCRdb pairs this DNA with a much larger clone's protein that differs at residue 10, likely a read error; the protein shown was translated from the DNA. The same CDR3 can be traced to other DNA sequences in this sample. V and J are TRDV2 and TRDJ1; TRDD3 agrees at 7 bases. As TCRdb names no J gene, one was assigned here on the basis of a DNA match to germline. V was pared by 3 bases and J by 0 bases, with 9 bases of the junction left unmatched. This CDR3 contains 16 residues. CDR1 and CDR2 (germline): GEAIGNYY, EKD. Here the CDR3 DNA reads TGTGCCTGTGACCGCCTGGGGGGTTCGCACACCGATAAACTCATCTTT. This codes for CACDRLGGSHTDKLIF.

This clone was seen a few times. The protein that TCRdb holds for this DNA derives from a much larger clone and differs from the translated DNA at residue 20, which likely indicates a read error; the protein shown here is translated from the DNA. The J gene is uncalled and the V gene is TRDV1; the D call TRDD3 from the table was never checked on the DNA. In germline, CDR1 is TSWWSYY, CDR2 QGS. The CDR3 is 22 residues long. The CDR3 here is CALGEPEFLSPYWGIRASKPIF. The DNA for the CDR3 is TGTGCTCTTGGGGAACCGGAGTTCCTCTCCCCGTACTGGGGGATACGCGCATCCAAACCCATCTTT.